This is a list of T cell receptor beta chains from one sample in a study of blood T cell repertoires in COVID-19. Repertoires were generated with immunoSEQ multiplex PCR, while TCRdb's copy carries only in-frame clones and drops some. In the table there are 130,000 or so clones, 87% of which are singletons. The source material was peripheral blood. These receptors all come from a woman aged 50 to 60 with acute or convalescent COVID-19. Both conserved end residues are part of each CDR3. D genes are given only for firm matches. Some rows mark clone size as missing; the rest say once, few, many or name a class of expanded clone.

V gene,clone size,J gene,CDR3 length,D gene,CDR3 DNA,CDR3 protein
TRBV18,.,TRBJ2-7,16,TRBD1,TGTGCCAGCTCACCCGATATTGGACAGGGGACATACGAGCAGTACTTC,CASSPDIGQGTYEQYF
TRBV9,.,TRBJ1-6,16,.,TGTGCCAGCAGCGTAGCTGCGGGGGCAAAGAATTCACCCCTCCACTTT,CASSVAAGAKNSPLHF
TRBV27,few,TRBJ1-1,13,.,TGTGCCAGCAGTTCCTTAACAGGGCATGAAGCTTTCTTT,CASSSLTGHEAFF
TRBV5-1,.,TRBJ2-2,13,.,TGCGCCAGCAGGTACGACAGTACCGGGGAGCTGTTTTTT,CASRYDSTGELFF
TRBV2,.,TRBJ2-1,12,.,TGTGCCAGCAGCCGAGCCGTCAATGAGCAGTTCTTC,CASSRAVNEQFF
TRBV27,.,TRBJ1-4,12,.,TGTGCCAGCAGTGCCCCCGCGGAAAAACTGTTTTTT,CASSAPAEKLFF
TRBV7-9,.,TRBJ2-3,15,TRBD2,TGTGCCAGCAGTTCTCTAGCGGGGGCTACAGATACGCAGTATTTT,CASSSLAGATDTQYF
TRBV4-1,.,TRBJ2-1,16,TRBD1,TGCGCCAGCAGCCAAGAGGGACAGGGGGTGACAAATGAGCAGTTCTTC,CASSQEGQGVTNEQFF
TRBV3-1/TRBV3-2,.,TRBJ2-2,14,.,TGTGCCAGCAGCCAAGATAGTGTAGCCGGGGAGCTGTTTTTT,CASSQDSVAGELFF
TRBV20-1,.,TRBJ1-3,15,TRBD1,TGCAGTGCTAGTCCTCTCGGGACAGCTGGAAACACCATATATTTT,CSASPLGTAGNTIYF
TRBV5-1,.,TRBJ2-7,14,.,TGCGCCAGCAGCTTGGCTCCAGGGATGGACGAGCAGTACTTC,CASSLAPGMDEQYF
TRBV7-2,.,TRBJ1-5,15,.,TGTGCCAGCAGCTTATACAGGCTTAGCAATCAGCCCCAGCATTTT,CASSLYRLSNQPQHF
TRBV5-1,many,TRBJ1-6,14,.,TGCGCCAGCAGCCGAAACAGGGAGTACTCACCCCTCCACTTT,CASSRNREYSPLHF
TRBV7-2,.,TRBJ2-2,19,TRBD2,TGTGCCAGCAGCTTAGTCTGGCGGGAGGGCTCCCTGAACACCGGGGAGCTGTTTTTT,CASSLVWREGSLNTGELFF
TRBV10-3,once,TRBJ1-2,11,.,TGTGCCATCCGGACAAATTATGGCTACACCTTC,CAIRTNYGYTF
TRBV7-8,few,TRBJ2-7,15,TRBD1,TGTGCCAGCAGCTCGCAGGGGGCGCGTTCTCGGGAGCAGTACTTC,CASSSQGARSREQYF
TRBV19,.,TRBJ1-1,11,.,TGTGCCAGTAGGACCGACAGATGGGCTTTCTTT,CASRTDRWAFF
TRBV7-9,.,TRBJ2-5,14,.,TGTGCCAGCAGCCTACAGGGTTTGCAAGAGACCCAGTACTTC,CASSLQGLQETQYF
TRBV7-2,.,TRBJ1-5,17,.,TGTGCCAGCAGCTTAGCCCCCATGGGAGGGTTCAATCAGCCCCAGCATTTT,CASSLAPMGGFNQPQHF
TRBV7-9,.,TRBJ2-5,16,TRBD1,TGTGCCAGCAGCGAAAAGACAGGGGTAGGAGAAGAGACCCAGTACTTC,CASSEKTGVGEETQYF
TRBV28,few,TRBJ2-7,14,TRBD1,TGTGCCAGCAGTTCCGGGACAGTTGCCTACGAGCAGTACTTC,CASSSGTVAYEQYF
TRBV18,.,TRBJ2-7,15,.,TGTGCCAGCTCACCACCGGGCGGGTTTACCTACGAGCAGTACTTC,CASSPPGGFTYEQYF
TRBV7-2,once,TRBJ1-2,14,TRBD1,TGTGCCAGCAGTTTTGACAGGGGGCATTCTGGCTACACCTTC,CASSFDRGHSGYTF
TRBV27,once,TRBJ2-3,18,.,TGTGCCAGCAGTTTAAGGGGACTTACCTTTTATAGCACAGATACGCAGTATTTT,CASSLRGLTFYSTDTQYF
TRBV30,.,TRBJ1-5,12,.,TGTGCCTGGGCGGGGGGCAATCAGCCCCAGCATTTT,CAWAGGNQPQHF
TRBV18,.,TRBJ2-7,15,TRBD1,TGTGCCAGCTCACCACCGGCAGGGGGTGGCTACGAGCAGTACTTC,CASSPPAGGGYEQYF
TRBV4-2,.,TRBJ1-6,14,TRBD1,TGTGCCAGCAGCCGCGGGACAGATAATTCACCCCTCCACTTT,CASSRGTDNSPLHF
TRBV10-3,.,TRBJ1-1,12,.,TGTGCCATCAGTGAGGACAGGACTGAAGCTTTCTTT,CAISEDRTEAFF
TRBV30,few,TRBJ1-4,14,.,TGTGCCTGGAGTGGGCCCTCAACTAATGAAAAACTGTTTTTT,CAWSGPSTNEKLFF
TRBV23-1,.,TRBJ1-2,13,TRBD1,TGCGCCAGCACCCCCAGGACAGGGAATGGCTACACCTTC,CASTPRTGNGYTF
TRBV19,.,TRBJ1-5,13,.,TGTGCCAGTCTGGGGGGGGAAAATCAGCCCCAGCATTTT,CASLGGENQPQHF
TRBV7-2,.,TRBJ2-2,14,TRBD2,TGTGCCCTAGCCGGGGGGACCTACACCGGGGAGCTGTTTTTT,CALAGGTYTGELFF
TRBV6-6,.,TRBJ2-3,16,TRBD2,TGTGCCAGCAGTTACAAGGTCGGGGGGGGCACAGATACGCAGTATTTT,CASSYKVGGGTDTQYF
TRBV20-1,.,TRBJ2-2,14,TRBD2,TGCAGTGCTAGTAGCGGGAGTGGTACCGGGGAGCTGTTTTTT,CSASSGSGTGELFF
TRBV7-9,.,TRBJ1-2,13,.,TGTGCCAGCAGCCCCTACAGGGCACATGGCTACACCTTC,CASSPYRAHGYTF
TRBV5-5,.,TRBJ2-1,14,.,TGTGCCAGCAGCTTGGGTCCTTCCTACAATGAGCAGTTCTTC,CASSLGPSYNEQFF
TRBV7-6,.,TRBJ2-1,15,.,TGTGCCAGCAGCTGGGGGCTGTTGTTCTACAATGAGCAGTTCTTC,CASSWGLLFYNEQFF
TRBV10-3,.,TRBJ1-3,14,.,TGTGCCATCAGTGGGCCCGACTCTGGAAACACCATATATTTT,CAISGPDSGNTIYF
TRBV6-5,.,TRBJ2-7,13,.,TGTGCCAGCAGCCTCGGTGCCCCCTTCGAGCAGTACTTC,CASSLGAPFEQYF
TRBV7-2,.,TRBJ2-5,16,.,TGTGCCAGCAGCTTAGGGAGAGGGGACTCCCCAGAGACCCAGTACTTC,CASSLGRGDSPETQYF
TRBV4-3,.,TRBJ1-4,17,.,TGCGCCAGCAGCCAATCTCCCCTAGGTGCTACTAATGAAAAACTGTTTTTT,CASSQSPLGATNEKLFF
TRBV27,.,TRBJ1-2,15,TRBD1,TGTGCCAGCCGGTTCGGGACAGGGCTTAACTATGGCTACACCTTC,CASRFGTGLNYGYTF
TRBV5-5,.,TRBJ1-4,15,.,TGTGCCAGCAGCCCTAACAGGGCAACTAATGAAAAACTGTTTTTT,CASSPNRATNEKLFF
TRBV4-1,.,TRBJ2-4,17,TRBD2,TGCGCCAGCAGCCGAGGGAGGGACCTCGGGGCCAAAAACATTCAGTACTTC,CASSRGRDLGAKNIQYF
TRBV10-3,.,TRBJ1-2,16,TRBD1,TGTGCCATCAGTACGACGGGACAGGCAACGGGGTATGGCTACACCTTC,CAISTTGQATGYGYTF
TRBV28,.,TRBJ1-2,14,.,TGTGCCAGCAGTTCGGGTGTTCAACACTATGGCTACACCTTC,CASSSGVQHYGYTF
TRBV6-4,.,TRBJ2-3,18,TRBD2,TGTGCCAGCAGTGACGCCTCTAGCGGGAGGTTAATCACAGATACGCAGTATTTT,CASSDASSGRLITDTQYF
TRBV6-5,.,TRBJ2-7,13,.,TGTGCCAGCAGTTACGGAACAGGGCGCGAGCAGTACTTC,CASSYGTGREQYF
TRBV4-1,once,TRBJ2-1,14,.,TGCGCCAGCAGCCAAGGCGGGCTCTACAATGAGCAGTTCTTC,CASSQGGLYNEQFF
TRBV7-9,once,TRBJ2-7,14,TRBD2,TGTGCCAGCAGCAGCACTAGCGGCTCCTACGAGCAGTACTTC,CASSSTSGSYEQYF
TRBV7-8,.,TRBJ1-5,11,.,TGTGCCAGCAGCTTAGTTGGAGCCCAGCATTTT,CASSLVGAQHF
TRBV5-1,.,TRBJ1-3,16,TRBD1,TGCGCCAGCAGCTTAGGGACAGCCGGCAGGGGGAACACCATATATTTT,CASSLGTAGRGNTIYF
TRBV19,.,TRBJ2-1,14,.,TGTGCCAGTAACGGGGGAGTAGGGGATAATGAGCAGTTCTTC,CASNGGVGDNEQFF
TRBV7-9,once,TRBJ2-3,15,TRBD2,TGTGCCAGCAGCTTAGGGACTAGCGACAAAGATACGCAGTATTTT,CASSLGTSDKDTQYF
TRBV28,.,TRBJ1-2,15,TRBD1,TGTGCCAGCAGTCCCCAGACAGGGGGCTATTATGGCTACACCTTC,CASSPQTGGYYGYTF
TRBV27,.,TRBJ2-7,15,.,TGTGCCAGCAGTTTAGCGGGCCCATACTCCTACGAGCAGTACTTC,CASSLAGPYSYEQYF
TRBV7-2,.,TRBJ1-1,14,.,TGTGCCAGCAGCTTAAGCGGGACGAACACTGAAGCTTTCTTT,CASSLSGTNTEAFF
TRBV19,.,TRBJ2-4,18,.,TGTGCCAGTAGTTCGCCCTATTTGGCGGGATTAGCCAAAAACATTCAGTACTTC,CASSSPYLAGLAKNIQYF
TRBV5-1,few,TRBJ2-1,15,TRBD2,TGCGCCAGCAGCATCACTAGCGGGAGGGATAATGAGCAGTTCTTC,CASSITSGRDNEQFF
TRBV19,.,TRBJ2-7,14,.,TGTGCCAGTAGTACCCAAGGGGTGACTCGCGAGCAGTACTTC,CASSTQGVTREQYF